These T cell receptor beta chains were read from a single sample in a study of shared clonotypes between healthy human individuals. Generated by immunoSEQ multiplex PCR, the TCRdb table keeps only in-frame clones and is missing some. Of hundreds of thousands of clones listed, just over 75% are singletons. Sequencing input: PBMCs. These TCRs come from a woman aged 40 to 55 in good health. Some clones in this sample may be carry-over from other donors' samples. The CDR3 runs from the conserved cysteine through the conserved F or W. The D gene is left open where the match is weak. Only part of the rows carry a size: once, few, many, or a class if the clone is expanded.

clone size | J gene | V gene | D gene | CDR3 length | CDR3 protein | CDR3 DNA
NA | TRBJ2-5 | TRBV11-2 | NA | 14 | CASSLSPGKETQYF | TGTGCCAGCAGCCTAAGCCCAGGGAAAGAGACCCAGTACTTC
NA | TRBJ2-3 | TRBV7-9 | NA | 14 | CASSLSGNTDTQYF | TGTGCCAGCAGCTTATCTGGGAACACAGATACGCAGTATTTT
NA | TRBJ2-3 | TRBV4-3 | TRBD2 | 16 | CASSQVSGRLTDTQYF | TGCGCCAGCAGCCAGGTTAGCGGGAGGTTGACAGATACGCAGTATTTT
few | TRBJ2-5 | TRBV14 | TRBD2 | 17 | CASSQVLAGAGRETQYF | TGTGCCAGCAGCCAAGTACTAGCGGGAGCGGGTAGAGAGACCCAGTACTTC
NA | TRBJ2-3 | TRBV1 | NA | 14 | CTNLNRAGPGTQYF | TGCACCAACCTGAATAGGGCAGGGCCAGGTACGCAGTATTTT
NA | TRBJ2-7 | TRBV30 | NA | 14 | CAWSGRGVADKQYF | TGTGCCTGGAGTGGGAGAGGAGTGGCCGACAAGCAGTACTTC
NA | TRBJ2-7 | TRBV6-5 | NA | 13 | CASSLTYSYEQYF | TGTGCCAGCAGCCTGACGTACTCCTACGAGCAGTACTTC
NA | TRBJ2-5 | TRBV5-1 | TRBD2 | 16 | CASSLFLAGGEETQYF | TGCGCCAGCAGCTTGTTTCTGGCGGGAGGGGAGGAGACCCAGTACTTC
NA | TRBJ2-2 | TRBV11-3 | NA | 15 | CASSLGGGNTGELFF | TGTGCCAGCAGCTTAGGTGGCGGGAACACCGGGGAGCTGTTTTTT
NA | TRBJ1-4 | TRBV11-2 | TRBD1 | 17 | CASSSGAQGAFNEKLFF | TGTGCCAGCAGCTCAGGAGCACAGGGGGCATTTAATGAAAAACTGTTTTTT
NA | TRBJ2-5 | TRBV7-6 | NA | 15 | CASSFSSTSQETQYF | TGTGCCAGCAGCTTCTCCTCGACTAGCCAAGAGACCCAGTACTTC
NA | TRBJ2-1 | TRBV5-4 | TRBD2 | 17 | CASSLVRTSGSYNEQFF | TGTGCCAGCAGCTTGGTCCGGACTAGCGGGTCCTACAATGAGCAGTTCTTC
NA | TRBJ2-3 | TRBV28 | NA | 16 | CASSFLGGKPTDTQYF | TGTGCCAGCAGTTTTCTGGGGGGCAAACCTACAGATACGCAGTATTTT
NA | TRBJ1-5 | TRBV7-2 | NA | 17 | CASSPDRLLYSNQPQHF | TGTGCCAGCAGCCCCGACAGGTTACTCTATAGCAATCAGCCCCAGCATTTT
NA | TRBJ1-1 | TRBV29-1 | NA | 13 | CSVVALPNTEAFF | TGCAGCGTTGTGGCTCTCCCGAACACTGAAGCTTTCTTT
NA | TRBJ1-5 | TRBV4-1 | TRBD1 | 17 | CASSQHIQGASYQPQHF | TGCGCCAGCAGCCAGCACATACAGGGGGCGTCGTATCAGCCCCAGCATTTT
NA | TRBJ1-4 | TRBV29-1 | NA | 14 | CSVGWDGGNEKLFF | TGCAGCGTTGGCTGGGACGGGGGTAATGAAAAACTGTTTTTT
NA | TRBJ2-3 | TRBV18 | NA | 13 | CASSPRRGDTQYF | TGTGCCAGCTCACCACGGAGGGGAGATACGCAGTATTTT
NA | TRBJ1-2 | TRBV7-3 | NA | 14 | CASSLEGGVTGYTF | TGTGCCAGCAGCCTCGAAGGGGGAGTGACTGGCTACACCTTC